Shown below are 32 T cell receptor beta chains from a single sample sequenced in a study of CD4+ T cells in melanoma (dated 2022 in TCRdb). The method was the immunoSEQ multiplex PCR assay. Here the immuneACCESS table is served through TCRdb, limited to in-frame sequences with V and J called. Missing clones are a known gap in these copies; in checked studies unresolved V genes cover under half, and the rest lacks a known reason. This sample lists about 5,700 clones; less than 70% were detected once. In total, the top ten clones hold around 24% of the sample. The specimen sequenced was cells from a culture (not recorded whether cultured in vitro). The origin of the receptors is a human donor with melanoma.

This clone was counted once. The chain recombines TRBV5-6 with TRBJ2-1, with 7 bases aligning to TRBD1. This CDR3 has 15 residues. V lost 0 bases to trimming and J lost 2 bases; unmatched junction nucleotides: 2. Germline V CDR1 and CDR2: SGHDT, YYEEEE. The CDR3 reads CASSLGDRAYNEQFF. CDR3 bases: TGTGCCAGCAGCTTGGGGGACAGAGCCTACAATGAGCAGTTCTTC.

The chain recombines TRBV30 with TRBJ1-2; D ambiguous. Germline CDR1 and CDR2: GTSNPN and SVGIG (reference sequence). Trimming left V 5 bases short and J 3 bases short, with 10 bases between. The CDR3 length is 12 residues. For the CDR3, the DNA is TGTGCCTGGCTAGACGGCCACTATGGCTACACCTTC. Protein product: CAWLDGHYGYTF. The full variable domain, its missing parts supplied by reference TRBV30 and TRBJ1-2, is SQTIHQWPATLVQPVGSPLSLECTVEGTSNPNLYWYRQAAGRGLQLLFYSVGIGQISSEVPQNLSASRPQDRQFILSSKKLLLSDSGFYLCAWLDGHYGYTFGSGTRLTVV.

The V and J genes are TRBV27 and TRBJ2-1; 7 nucleotides match TRBD2. Germline trimming cut 4 bases from V and 14 bases from J; bases unmatched to any gene: 5. This CDR3 is 11 amino acids long. CDR1 MNHEY and CDR2 SMNVEV come from the germline V gene (reference sequence). The CDR3 DNA follows: TGTGCCAGCAGTTCCGGGAGGAGCAAGTTCTTC. This codes for CASSSGRSKFF.

The rearrangement uses TRBV6-2 or TRBV6-3 and TRBJ2-5, with TRBD1 matching 7 bases. Germline trimming cut 4 bases from V and 1 base from J; bases unmatched to any gene: 3. The CDR3 has 14 amino acids. Germline V gives CDR1 MNHEY, CDR2 SVGEGT. CDR3 sequence reads: CASSSGQIQETQYF. DNA of the CDR3: TGTGCCAGCAGTTCGGGACAGATCCAAGAGACCCAGTACTTC.

The chain is built from TRBV29-1 and TRBJ2-7, with TRBD1 identical over 10 bases. J gave up 9 bases and V 1 base, and 15 bases lay outside the gene matches. The CDR3 has 16 residues. Germline CDR1 SQVTM, CDR2 ANQGSEA. CDR3 coding DNA: TGCAGCGTTGAAGGGCGATCGGGGACAGGGGCTGTTGTGCAGTACTTC. Translation gives CSVEGRSGTGAVVQYF.

This rearrangement joins TRBV5-6 to TRBJ2-1; weak D call: TRBD2 (6 bases). Germline loops: CDR1 SGHDT, CDR2 YYEEEE. The V gene lost 6 bases and the J gene lost 1 base, with 17 bases spanning the gap. There are 16 residues in the CDR3. The CDR3 sequence: CASTVRRARSYNEQFF. Written as DNA, the CDR3 is TGTGCCAGCACCGTGAGGAGGGCGAGGTCCTACAATGAGCAGTTCTTC. Full variable domain (remainder filled in from reference TRBV5-6 and TRBJ2-1): DAGVTQSPTHLIKTRGQQVTLRCSPKSGHDTVSWYQQALGQGPQFIFQYYEEEERQRGNFPDRFSGHQFPNYSSELNVNALLLGDSALYLCASTVRRARSYNEQFFGPGTRLTVL.

The chain couples TRBV28 to TRBJ1-5; D might be TRBD1 (5 bases). This CDR3 contains 16 residues. The V end was cut by 5 bases, the J end by 0 bases, with 14 bases between. CDR1 and CDR2 from the germline V gene are MDHEN and SYDVKM. CDR3 in DNA: TGTGCCAGCAGTATACCGGGACCCAATAGCAATCAGCCCCAGCATTTT. Translation gives CASSIPGPNSNQPQHF.

This clone was detected a few times. The chain joins TRBV3-1 (or the pseudogene TRBV3-2) to TRBJ2-2; D is unclear. V lost 3 bases to trimming and J lost 7 bases, with 12 bases between them. Germline-derived CDR1 and CDR2 are LGHDT and YNNKEL (reference sequence). The CDR3 is 14 residues long. CDR3 sequence reads: CASSHPPAHGELFF. The DNA of the CDR3 is TGTGCCAGCAGCCACCCCCCAGCCCACGGGGAGCTGTTTTTT.

The chain recombines TRBV7-9 with TRBJ2-7; a possible D gene is TRBD1 (7 bases). Trimming pared 5 bases from V and 3 bases from J, leaving 14 bases between. The CDR3 contains 14 residues. CDR1 is SEHNR and CDR2 is FQNEAQ in the germline V gene (reference sequence). The CDR3 here is CASSRGTEFYEQYF. In DNA, the CDR3 is TGTGCCAGCAGCCGGGGGACAGAATTCTACGAGCAGTACTTC.

The chain carries TRBV15 and TRBJ2-1; D tentatively fits TRBD1 or TRBD2 (5 bases each). Germline loops: CDR1 LNHNV, CDR2 YYDKDF (reference sequence). The length of the CDR3 is 16 residues. The V gene lost 2 bases and the J gene lost 3 bases, with 14 bases spanning the gap. The CDR3 region has the DNA TGTGCCACCAGCAGAACCCTCGGGGCCCTCTACAATGAGCAGTTCTTC. Its protein is CATSRTLGALYNEQFF.

This sequence joins TRBV9 and TRBJ1-2, with D unclear. This CDR3 spans 18 amino acids. Germline V gene data show CDR1 as SGDLS and CDR2 as YYNGEE. V gave up 0 bases and J gave up 5 bases, with 23 bases separating them. The CDR3 nucleotides are TGTGCCAGCAGCGTAGCTACGTTTTGGGGAGAGCTGGAGTATGGCTACACCTTC. It encodes CASSVATFWGELEYGYTF.

This clone was observed a handful of times. This chain uses TRBV30 with TRBJ2-2, with D maybe TRBD2 (5 bases). The germline V gene has CDR1 GTSNPN and CDR2 SVGIG (reference sequence). V gave up 0 bases and J gave up 3 bases, with 8 bases separating them. The CDR3 runs to 14 residues. CDR3 sequence reads: CAWSVEGYTGELFF. In nucleotides, the CDR3 is TGTGCCTGGAGTGTAGAGGGTTACACCGGGGAGCTGTTTTTT.

This clone qualifies as medium-sized (0.01 to 0.1%). The CDR3 DNA reads TGTGCCAGTAGGTCACGCCCTAAGGGGGGTTCCTACAATGAGCAGTTCTTC. Protein: CASRSRPKGGSYNEQFF. The chain employs TRBV19 and TRBJ2-1; D is possibly TRBD1 or TRBD2 (6 bases each). Looked up from germline, CDR1 is LNHDA and CDR2 is SQIVND (reference sequence). This CDR3 comprises 17 residues. The ends were cut back, 6 bases at V and 1 base at J, with 19 bases in the middle.

This clone was found once. The gene calls are TRBV5-1 and TRBJ1-6; TRBD1 matches 10 bases. The V gene end was trimmed by 2 bases and the J gene end by 9 bases; junction bases not matched to a gene: 8. CDR3 length: 16 amino acids. Germline values: CDR1 SGHRS, CDR2 YFSETQ. This CDR3 is CASSLTGQGMGSPLHF. The CDR3 coding sequence is TGCGCCAGCAGCTTAACGGGACAGGGGATGGGTTCACCCCTCCACTTT.

This chain joins TRBV13 and TRBJ2-2; D perhaps matches TRBD1 (6 bases). The CDR3 length is 17 residues. The germline CDR1 and CDR2 sequences are PRHDT and FYEKMQ (reference sequence). The germline V and J ends were trimmed by 7 bases and 0 bases, with 18 bases remaining between them. The CDR3 coding sequence is TGTGCCAGCAACCAGGACTGGGACAACGCGAACACCGGGGAGCTGTTTTTT. It specifies CASNQDWDNANTGELFF.

The chain recombines TRBV29-1 with TRBJ1-1, with TRBD1 matching over 10 bases. V lost 5 bases, J lost 4 bases, and 10 bases stayed unmatched. Germline V CDR1 and CDR2: SQVTM, ANQGSEA. The CDR3 spans 15 residues. The CDR3 DNA sequence: TGCAGCGTTTTCCTCCGGGACAGGGGATCCACTGAAGCTTTCTTT. Translated, it gives CSVFLRDRGSTEAFF. Combining the CDR3 with reference TRBV29-1 and TRBJ1-1 gives the whole variable domain SAVISQKPSRDICQRGTSLTIQCQVDSQVTMMFWYRQQPGQSLTLIATANQGSEATYESGFVIDKFPISRPNLTFSTLTVSNMSPEDSSIYLCSVFLRDRGSTEAFFGQGTRLTVV.

CDR3 DNA sequence: TGTGCCAGCAGCCAAGGTAATCAGCCCCAGCATTTT. Protein: CASSQGNQPQHF. This rearrangement joins TRBV4-2 to TRBJ1-5; D call uncertain. This CDR3 is built from 12 residues. CDR1 and CDR2 from the germline V gene are LGHNA and YNFKEQ. Trimming removed 1 base from V and 4 bases from J, with 2 bases in between.

This chain uses TRBV29-1 with TRBJ2-2, with D perhaps TRBD1 (6 bases). V was pared by 6 bases and J by 1 base, with 9 bases between. The CDR3 is 13 amino acids. The germline gives CDR1 SQVTM, CDR2 ANQGSEA. The CDR3 coding sequence is TGCAGCGTGGACAGTCTGAACACCGGGGAGCTGTTTTTT. As protein: CSVDSLNTGELFF.

This chain's CDR3 is CASSPGTGKETQYF. The CDR3 DNA reads TGTGCCAGCAGCCCCGGGACAGGGAAAGAGACCCAGTACTTC. V and J are TRBV7-9 and TRBJ2-5; 9 nucleotides line up with TRBD1. V gave up 5 bases and J gave up 3 bases; unmatched junction bases: 4. Germline V gives CDR1 SEHNR, CDR2 FQNEAQ (reference sequence). CDR3 length: 14 amino acids.

The chain is built from TRBV5-1 and TRBJ2-3, with 8 bases that match TRBD2. Per germline, CDR1 SGHRS and CDR2 YFSETQ. CDR3 length: 14 amino acids. With V trimmed by 0 bases and J by 4 bases, 1 base remained unmatched. The CDR3 sequence: CASSLERESDTQYF. CDR3 bases: TGCGCCAGCAGCTTGGAGCGGGAGTCAGATACGCAGTATTTT.

This clone is labeled as large (0.1 to 1%). The rearrangement joins TRBV6-1 to TRBJ1-5; perhaps TRBD1 as D (5 bases). Germline CDR1 and CDR2: MNHNS and SASEGT. Trimming removed 3 bases at V and 3 bases at J, with 9 bases between. CDR3 length: 14 residues. The CDR3 sequence is CASSDRRDNQPQHF. CDR3 nucleotide sequence: TGTGCCAGCAGTGATCGCAGGGACAATCAGCCCCAGCATTTT.

This clone was counted only a few times. V is TRBV6-5 and J is TRBJ1-1; D not resolved. In germline, CDR1 is MNHEY, CDR2 SVGAGI. V was trimmed by 7 bases and J by 5 bases, leaving 8 bases between them. The CDR3 contains 11 residues. The CDR3 region is CASMSWTEAFF. The CDR3, as DNA: TGTGCCAGCATGTCGTGGACTGAAGCTTTCTTT.

V and J are TRBV7-2 and TRBJ2-1; TRBD1 aligns across 8 bases. CDR1 and CDR2 from the germline V gene are SGHTA and FQGNSA. The CDR3 is 15 amino acids. V lost 6 bases to trimming and J lost 9 bases; unmatched junction nucleotides: 13. The CDR3 reads CASSGTGGYVGEQFF. Here the CDR3 DNA reads TGTGCCAGCAGTGGTACAGGGGGGTACGTCGGTGAGCAGTTCTTC.

This chain joins TRBV27 and TRBJ2-1, with TRBD1 identical over 8 bases. V was pared by 10 bases and J by 4 bases, with 9 bases of the junction left unmatched. CDR1 is MNHEY and CDR2 is SMNVEV in the germline V gene (reference sequence). The length of the CDR3 is 14 residues. The CDR3, as DNA: TGTGCCACCAAAGGACAGGGTTTTTACAATGAGCAGTTCTTC. Amino acid sequence: CATKGQGFYNEQFF.

The genes are TRBV19 and TRBJ2-5; D is unclear. Trimming shortened V by 3 bases and J by 2 bases, and 13 bases separated the two germline ends. The CDR3 contains 15 residues. The germline gives CDR1 LNHDA, CDR2 SQIVND (reference sequence). The CDR3 loop reads CASSMELGHQETQYF. CDR3 nucleotide sequence: TGTGCCAGTAGTATGGAGCTAGGGCATCAAGAGACCCAGTACTTC.

This rearrangement joins TRBV19 to TRBJ1-4; D gene unclear. The CDR3 covers 15 residues. Germline lookup yields CDR1 LNHDA and CDR2 SQIVND (reference sequence). V dropped 5 bases and J dropped 0 bases, with 10 bases sitting between them. The DNA for the CDR3 is TGTGCCAGTAGTTCGGCTGCTACAACTAATGAAAAACTGTTTTTT. Its protein is CASSSAATTNEKLFF.

The chain recombines TRBV3-1 (or the pseudogene TRBV3-2) with TRBJ1-1, with unresolved D. The V and J ends lost 3 bases and 5 bases respectively, with 7 bases between them. The CDR3 covers 12 residues. The V gene's germline CDR1 is LGHDT and CDR2 YNNKEL (reference sequence). The CDR3 sequence: CASSHGWTEAFF. CDR3 nucleotides: TGTGCCAGCAGCCACGGATGGACTGAAGCTTTCTTT.

The chain combines TRBV27 with TRBJ1-4; 7 bases line up with TRBD1. The ends lost 6 bases at V and 5 bases at J; junction bases unmatched: 12. Germline values: CDR1 MNHEY, CDR2 SMNVEV (reference sequence). CDR3 size: 16 residues. The CDR3 reads CASSLRQGLGNEKLFF. The CDR3 coding sequence is TGTGCCAGCAGCCTTCGACAGGGCCTAGGAAATGAAAAACTGTTTTTT.

In its sample, this clone is medium-sized. The genes are TRBV6-7 and TRBJ1-2; no clear D gene. TRBV6-7 is noted as an ORF with a role that remains uncertain. CDR3 length: 11 amino acids. V dropped 8 bases and J dropped 5 bases, with 9 bases sitting between them. The DNA of the CDR3 is TGTGCCAGCCCCGGCGGGTATGGCTACACCTTC. Its translation is CASPGGYGYTF.

This chain joins TRBV28 and TRBJ2-7; no definite D call. The CDR3 totals 15 residues. The germline V and J ends were trimmed by 4 bases and 3 bases, with 16 bases remaining between them. The germline gives CDR1 MDHEN, CDR2 SYDVKM. The CDR3 DNA is TGTGCCAGCAGTTCAACCGACCCCGTAGGCTACGAGCAGTACTTC. This encodes CASSSTDPVGYEQYF.

This clone was detected only a few times. The genes are TRBV5-1 and TRBJ2-2, with D unresolved. This CDR3 has 14 amino acids. Germline loops: CDR1 SGHRS, CDR2 YFSETQ. Trimming took off 0 bases at V and 2 bases at J, with 5 bases between the two ends. CDR3 amino acids: CASSLGHNTGELFF. The CDR3 DNA reads as TGCGCCAGCAGCTTGGGACACAACACCGGGGAGCTGTTTTTT.

The rearrangement joins TRBV4-1 to TRBJ2-7; D gene ambiguous. The CDR3 contains 11 residues. CDR1 and CDR2 from the germline V gene are MGHRA and YSYEKL. V dropped 4 bases and J dropped 7 bases, with 8 bases sitting between them. The CDR3 DNA reads TGCGCCAGCAGCCGAAACAGTGAGCAGTACTTC. This sequence encodes CASSRNSEQYF.